What follows are 11 T cell receptor beta chains derived from one specimen sequenced in a study of molecular identifiers for immune sequencing clone quantification. TCRdb re-derived calls from the PCR reads in MiXCR, one entry per CDR3 protein. Altogether approximately 630,000 distinct CDR3 sequences are present, 25% being singletons, with the ten largest covering 0.7% to 0.95%. The sequencing input was naive CD8+ T cells from blood, with Jurkat cell RNA spiked in. Subset meaning: FACS-sorted CD8+CD4-CCR7+CD45RA+ naive T cells. Receptors were obtained from a human donor in good health. Some libraries in this study had Jurkat cell RNA spiked in.

The sample holds many counts of this clonotype. This chain uses TRBV7-6 with TRBJ2-7; D might be TRBD2 (6 bases). Trimming shortened V by 10 bases and J by 0 bases, and 13 bases separated the two germline ends. The length of the CDR3 is 13 residues. Germline V gives CDR1 SGHVS, CDR2 FNYEAQ. The CDR3, as DNA: TGTGCCACCGCGGGGAAGGGCTCCTACGAGCAGTACTTC. Protein sequence: CATAGKGSYEQYF. Drawing the rest from reference TRBV7-6 and TRBJ2-7, the complete variable domain is GAGVSQSPRYKVTKRGQDVALRCDPISGHVSLYWYRQALGQGPEFLTYFNYEAQQDKSGLPNDRFSAERPEGSISTLTIQRTEQRDSAMYRCATAGKGSYEQYFGPGTRLTVT.

This clonotype was seen once. The CDR3 does not end in the conserved phenylalanine or tryptophan, so this is likely a read error. The chain combines TRBV30 with TRBJ1-2; possibly TRBD1 for D (6 bases). Germline CDR1 is GTSNPN and CDR2 is SVGIG (reference sequence). There are 13 residues in the CDR3. Trimming took off 2 bases at V and 6 bases at J, with 13 bases between the two ends. The CDR3 here is CAWSPTGWHGYTI. DNA for the CDR3: TGTGCCTGGAGTCCCACAGGGTGGCATGGCTACACCATC.

This clonotype was observed at least ten times. This chain links TRBV6-2 or TRBV6-3 with TRBJ1-1; D may be TRBD1 (6 bases). The CDR3 is made up of 12 amino acids. Per germline, CDR1 MNHEY and CDR2 SVGEGT. V was cut by 5 bases and J by 7 bases, with 11 bases left in between. CDR3 sequence reads: CASSRTEIEAFF. As DNA, the CDR3 is TGTGCCAGCAGTAGGACAGAAATTGAAGCTTTCTTT.

To note about this clonotype: A much more abundant neighbour one base away suggests this may be a read error. Here the CDR3 omits its conserved ending phenylalanine or tryptophan, so a read error is the likely source. The rearrangement joins TRBV6-5 to TRBJ2-7; D call uncertain. V shed 5 bases and J shed 2 bases, with 10 bases lying between them. This CDR3 contains 13 residues. Per germline, CDR1 MNHEY and CDR2 SVGAGI. For the CDR3, the DNA is TGTGCCAGCAGTGGGGATGCCACCTACGAGCAGTACCTC. As protein: CASSGDATYEQYL.

On this clonotype itself: A much larger clone lies a single base off, so this may be a read error. The chain couples TRBV2 to TRBJ1-4; 7 bases match TRBD1. The CDR3 runs 14 residues. Germline CDR1 is SNHLY and CDR2 is FYNNEI. CDR3 sequence (DNA): TGTGCCTGCAGTGATCCAGGGGGAAGAGAAAAACTGTTTTTT. Translation: CACSDPGGREKLFF.

This clonotype has a handful of counts. The V gene is TRBV29-1, the J gene TRBJ2-6, with 7 bases identical to TRBD1. The V segment lost 7 bases and the J segment 3 bases; nucleotides outside the gene matches: 3. Germline V gives CDR1 SQVTM, CDR2 ANQGSEA. The length of the CDR3 is 13 residues. CDR3 in amino acids: CSATGDGANVLTF. The DNA for the CDR3 is TGCAGCGCCACAGGGGATGGGGCCAACGTCCTGACTTTC. Drawing the rest from reference TRBV29-1 and TRBJ2-6, the complete variable domain is SAVISQKPSRDICQRGTSLTIQCQVDSQVTMMFWYRQQPGQSLTLIATANQGSEATYESGFVIDKFPISRPNLTFSTLTVSNMSPEDSSIYLCSATGDGANVLTFGAGSRLTVL.

In its sample, this clonotype was seen many times. This sequence joins TRBV29-1 and TRBJ2-5; 10 nucleotides agree with TRBD2. V lost 3 bases and J lost 0; bases outside the gene matches: 4. Germline V gene sequence: CDR1 SQVTM, CDR2 ANQGSEA. The CDR3 is 15 amino acids. The CDR3 DNA follows: TGCAGCGTTGAGGGGACTAGCGAAAACCAAGAGACCCAGTACTTC. This codes for CSVEGTSENQETQYF.

This chain links TRBV10-1 with TRBJ1-5; 8 nucleotides agree with TRBD1. V was clipped by 8 bases and J by 3 bases; unmatched bases: 6. CDR3 length: 14 residues. CDR1 and CDR2 (germline): WNHNN, SYGVQD (reference sequence). In DNA, the CDR3 is TGCGCCAGCTCGGGACAGGCCTTCAATCAGCCCCAGCATTTT. Protein: CASSGQAFNQPQHF.

With regard to this clonotype: A junction end diverges from the germline sequence, so it may reflect a read error. This chain connects TRBV12-3 or TRBV12-4 to TRBJ1-1, with TRBD1 as a possible D gene (5 bases). The CDR3 runs to 13 residues. In DNA, the CDR3 is TGTGCCAGTCGGGCAGGGCTGAACACTGAAGCTTCCTTT. This encodes CASRAGLNTEASF.

This chain connects TRBV7-9 to TRBJ1-5; D remains ambiguous. Germline loops: CDR1 SEHNR, CDR2 FQNEAQ (reference sequence). This CDR3 is built from 16 residues. V lost 4 bases, J lost 5 bases, and 18 bases lay in between. The CDR3 sequence: CASSSQDPGVDQPQHF. CDR3 sequence (DNA): TGTGCCAGCAGCTCCCAAGACCCCGGGGTGGATCAGCCCCAGCATTTT. Combining the CDR3 with reference TRBV7-9 and TRBJ1-5 gives the whole variable domain DTGVSQNPRHKITKRGQNVTFRCDPISEHNRLYWYRQTLGQGPEFLTYFQNEAQLEKSRLLSDRFSAERPKGSFSTLEIQRTEQGDSAMYLCASSSQDPGVDQPQHFGDGTRLSIL.

This chain links TRBV6-6 with TRBJ1-2; D is unclear. V shed 6 bases and J shed 3 bases, with 11 bases lying between them. CDR3 length: 13 amino acids. In germline, CDR1 is MNHNY, CDR2 SVGAGI (reference sequence). CDR3 sequence reads: CASSLNNHYGYTF. DNA of the CDR3: TGTGCCAGCAGCCTGAACAACCACTATGGCTACACCTTC.